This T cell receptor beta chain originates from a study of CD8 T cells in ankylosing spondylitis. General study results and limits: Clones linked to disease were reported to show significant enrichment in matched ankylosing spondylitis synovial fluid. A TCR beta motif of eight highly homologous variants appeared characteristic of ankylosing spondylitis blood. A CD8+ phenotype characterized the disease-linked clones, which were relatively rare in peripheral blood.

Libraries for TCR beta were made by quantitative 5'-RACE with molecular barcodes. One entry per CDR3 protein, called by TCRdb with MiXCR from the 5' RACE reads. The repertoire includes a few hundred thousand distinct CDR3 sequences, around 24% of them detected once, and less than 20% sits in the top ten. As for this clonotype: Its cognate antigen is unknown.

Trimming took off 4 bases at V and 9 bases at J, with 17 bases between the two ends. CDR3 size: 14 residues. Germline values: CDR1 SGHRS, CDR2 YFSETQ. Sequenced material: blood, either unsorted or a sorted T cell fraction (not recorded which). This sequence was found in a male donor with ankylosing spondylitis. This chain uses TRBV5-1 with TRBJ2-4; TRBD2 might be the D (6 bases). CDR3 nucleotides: TGCGCCAGCAGCAGAACAGTATCCGGGGGCATTCAGTACTTC. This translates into CASSRTVSGGIQYF.